The T cell receptor beta chain under discussion was sequenced for a study of shared clonotypes between healthy human individuals. Whole-study context: The cohort comprised a couple of women and a few men. Their ages spanned 18 to 49 years. Study-wide results and limits: Estimated clonotype richness was generally higher in naive than memory subsets. Clonotypes shared by all four donors outscored non-shared clonotypes in generation probability.

Germline V lookup: CDR1 MNHEY, CDR2 SMNVEV (reference sequence). V lost 1 base to trimming and J lost 2 bases; unmatched junction nucleotides: 4. The CDR3 runs to 15 residues. Replicate sorted-subset PCRs were loaded with 150 to 250 ng DNA, 25,000 to 30,000 T cell genomes. The protocol was immunoSEQ multiplex PCR, while the TCRdb copy is restricted to in-frame clones and leaves out a portion. The sample has around 610,000 clones, roughly 95% seen once. Positively selected for CCR7, the CD45RO-negative cells used as naive CD8 cells excluded terminally differentiated effector memory CD45RA+ cells. Comment on this clone: The antigen remains unidentified.

Sequencing was done on a sample of naive CD8+ T cells sorted from blood. The chain uses TRBV27 and TRBJ1-2; 7 nucleotides match TRBD1. The receptor was derived from a woman aged 25 to 39 in good health. The CDR3 spells CASSLFRDRNYGYTF. CDR3 bases: TGTGCCAGCAGTTTATTTAGGGACAGAAACTATGGCTACACCTTC.